A single T cell receptor (beta chain) is shown here with its context. The target antigen is unknown. The data derive from a study of CD8 T cells in ankylosing spondylitis. Broader study findings: Prior work had noted some motif variants in reactive arthritis blood and synovial fluid.

The germline CDR1 and CDR2 sequences are DFQATT and SNEGSKA (reference sequence). Between the trimmed V and J ends, which lost 2 bases and 2 bases, there was a span of 10 bases. There are 14 residues in the CDR3. Each CDR3 protein is one row after TCRdb ran MiXCR on the 5' RACE reads. The sample holds about 250,000 distinct CDR3 sequences, over 15% seen once. This receptor was obtained from a male donor with ankylosing spondylitis or in good health (not recorded which). The sample consisted of blood, either unsorted or a sorted T cell fraction (not recorded which). The rearrangement links TRBV20-1 to TRBJ2-1; D is perhaps TRBD1 or TRBD2 (5 bases each). In DNA, the CDR3 is TGCAGTGCTAGACTCAGGGACCCCTACAATGAGCAGTTCTTC. The encoded protein is CSARLRDPYNEQFF.